This is a list of T cell receptor beta chains from one sample in a study of cytomegalovirus exposure and HLA in healthy donors. Here immunoSEQ multiplex PCR was the method, and the copy in TCRdb shows in-frame clones only, minus some. The repertoire holds fewer than 70,000 clones, with 80% to 95% as singletons. Material: PBMCs. Receptors were obtained from a man younger than 30 in good health and CMV-seronegative. The CDR3 runs from the conserved cysteine through the conserved F or W. Each record gives: J gene, V gene, D gene, clone size, CDR3 protein, CDR3 DNA. A D gene is named only where the DNA matches it firmly. Only part of the rows carry a size: once, few, many, or a class if the clone is expanded.

TRBJ2-3 TRBV19 TRBD1 NA CASSSEDRSAQYF TGTGCCAGTAGTAGCGAGGACAGGAGTGCGCAGTATTTT
TRBJ2-7 TRBV14 TRBD2 NA CASSQGRRAGASYEQYF TGTGCCAGCAGCCAAGGAAGGAGGGCGGGAGCCTCCTACGAGCAGTACTTC
TRBJ2-1 TRBV4-1 TRBD1 NA CASSRPGTGSYNEQFF TGCGCCAGCAGCCGGCCCGGGACAGGGAGCTACAATGAGCAGTTCTTC
TRBJ2-1 TRBV27 NA NA CASRRTGRDEQFF TGTGCCAGCAGAAGGACAGGGAGGGATGAGCAGTTCTTC
TRBJ2-2 TRBV5-1 NA NA CASSNSVDTGELFF TGCGCCAGCAGCAATAGCGTAGACACCGGGGAGCTGTTTTTT
TRBJ2-6 TRBV11-2 NA NA CASSLASGLGAPGANVLTF TGTGCCAGCAGCTTAGCCTCAGGCCTTGGGGCCCCTGGGGCCAACGTCCTGACTTTC
TRBJ1-4 TRBV2 NA NA CASSGQNEKLFF TGTGCCAGCAGTGGACAAAACGAAAAACTGTTTTTT
TRBJ1-1 TRBV7-9 NA NA CASSPNMNTEAFF TGTGCCAGCAGCCCGAACATGAACACTGAAGCTTTCTTT
TRBJ2-5 TRBV27 NA NA CASRPAAGPPETQYF TGTGCCAGCAGACCCGCGGCGGGGCCACCCGAGACCCAGTACTTC
TRBJ2-7 TRBV7-3 TRBD1 NA CASSPQGGGQGYEQYF TGTGCCAGCAGCCCCCAAGGTGGGGGACAGGGCTACGAGCAGTACTTC
TRBJ2-2 TRBV2 TRBD2 NA CASSRPGLATTGELFF TGTGCCAGCAGTCGACCGGGACTAGCGACAACCGGGGAGCTGTTTTTT
TRBJ2-2 TRBV28 TRBD2 NA CASTHRLAENTGELFF TGTGCCAGCACCCACCGACTAGCAGAGAACACCGGGGAGCTGTTTTTT
TRBJ2-1 TRBV18 TRBD1 NA CASSPDVGGIRNEQFF TGTGCCAGCTCACCAGATGTAGGGGGCATAAGGAATGAGCAGTTCTTC
TRBJ2-6 TRBV2 TRBD2 NA CASSAREAGANVLTF TGTGCCAGCAGTGCGCGGGAGGCTGGGGCCAACGTCCTGACTTTC
TRBJ1-5 TRBV18 TRBD1 NA CASSLDRSGQPQHF TGTGCCAGCTCCCTGGACAGGTCGGGTCAGCCCCAGCATTTT
TRBJ1-5 TRBV6-5 NA NA CASSEGGANQPQHF TGTGCCAGCAGTGAAGGAGGGGCTAATCAGCCCCAGCATTTT
TRBJ2-5 TRBV6-5 TRBD1 NA CASSSTGDLSQETQYF TGTGCCAGCAGTTCGACAGGGGACCTCTCCCAAGAGACCCAGTACTTC
TRBJ2-3 TRBV7-3 NA NA CASSLGQITDTQYF TGTGCCAGCAGCTTAGGACAGATCACAGATACGCAGTATTTT
TRBJ2-2 TRBV27 TRBD2 NA CASSLSGGLAGVGELFF TGTGCCAGCAGTTTATCGGGAGGACTAGCGGGAGTCGGGGAGCTGTTTTTT
TRBJ2-5 TRBV7-9 NA NA CASSSGTGLETQYF TGTGCCAGCAGCTCGGGTACAGGGCTGGAGACCCAGTACTTC
TRBJ2-3 TRBV2 TRBD2 NA CASSEIGTSGTSTDTQYF TGTGCCAGCAGTGAAATCGGGACTAGCGGCACTTCCACAGATACGCAGTATTTT
TRBJ2-3 TRBV27 NA NA CASSLHVSSSTDTQYF TGTGCCAGCAGTTTACATGTCAGTTCTAGCACAGATACGCAGTATTTT
TRBJ1-4 TRBV6-1 NA few CASSHGRGNEKLFF TGTGCCAGCAGTCATGGGAGGGGTAATGAAAAACTGTTTTTT
TRBJ2-1 TRBV28 TRBD1 NA CASSTNRGTLGEQFF TGTGCCAGCAGCACAAACAGGGGGACCCTCGGTGAGCAGTTCTTC
TRBJ2-5 TRBV5-8 TRBD2 NA CASSLGGGETQYF TGTGCCAGCAGCTTGGGCGGGGGAGAGACCCAGTACTTC
TRBJ2-1 TRBV5-4 TRBD2 NA CASSFGSSGRVPVGFF TGTGCCAGCAGCTTTGGGTCTAGCGGGAGAGTCCCAGTGGGGTTCTTC
TRBJ2-3 TRBV5-5 NA NA CASSLVSSDTQYF TGTGCCAGCAGCTTGGTGTCCTCAGATACGCAGTATTTT
TRBJ2-2 TRBV6-1 NA once CASSEGLDTGELFF TGTGCCAGCAGTGAAGGGCTCGACACCGGGGAGCTGTTTTTT
TRBJ1-1 TRBV5-4 TRBD1 NA CASSLMDRVNTEAFF TGTGCCAGCAGTTTAATGGACAGGGTGAACACTGAAGCTTTCTTT
TRBJ2-3 TRBV9 TRBD2 NA CASSPSGSRFADTQYF TGTGCCAGCAGCCCCAGCGGGAGCAGGTTCGCAGATACGCAGTATTTT
TRBJ2-5 TRBV6-5 NA NA CASSYRLNQETQYF TGTGCCAGCAGTTACCGACTGAACCAAGAGACCCAGTACTTC
TRBJ2-3 TRBV2 NA NA CAIASMDTDTQYF TGTGCCATAGCATCTATGGACACAGATACGCAGTATTTT
TRBJ2-1 TRBV4-1 TRBD2 NA CASSQVGGNEQFF TGCGCCAGCAGCCAAGTGGGAGGGAATGAGCAGTTCTTC
TRBJ1-1 TRBV6-5 NA NA CASREDSKLSTEAFF TGTGCCAGCAGGGAGGACTCGAAATTGTCCACTGAAGCTTTCTTT
TRBJ2-7 TRBV7-9 NA NA CASSSEQGHLLYEQYF TGTGCCAGCAGCTCGGAGCAGGGACATCTCCTCTACGAGCAGTACTTC
TRBJ1-2 TRBV19 NA NA CASYKGGAWKGHGYTF TGTGCCAGCTATAAAGGGGGTGCTTGGAAGGGCCATGGCTACACCTTC
TRBJ2-5 TRBV4-1 TRBD2 NA CASSQDPGGPDWTQYF TGCGCCAGCAGCCAAGATCCGGGAGGGCCCGATTGGACCCAGTACTTC
TRBJ1-3 TRBV6-6 TRBD1 NA CASRGTGTGNTIYF TGTGCCAGCAGGGGGACAGGGACTGGAAACACCATATATTTT
TRBJ1-1 TRBV2 TRBD1 NA CASSLEGQIMNTEAFF TGTGCCAGCAGCCTAGAGGGACAGATAATGAACACTGAAGCTTTCTTT
TRBJ2-7 TRBV29-1 NA once CSVKTAYEQYF TGCAGCGTTAAAACAGCCTACGAGCAGTACTTC
TRBJ1-1 TRBV28 TRBD1 NA CASSLKGGNTEAFF TGTGCCAGCAGTTTAAAAGGGGGCAACACTGAAGCTTTCTTT